The 27 T cell receptor beta chains given below trace back to one sample, sequenced in a study of brain T cells in children with intractable seizures. TCRdb keeps only in-frame clones here, not all; method: immunoSEQ multiplex PCR. The sample includes about 80,000 clones, approximately 89% of them seen just once. The specimen was peripheral blood, collected at surgery. Every receptor here comes from a girl aged 2-10 years with Rasmussen encephalitis and intractable seizures.

V gene TRBV7-9 combines with J gene TRBJ2-1, with D hard to call. Trimming removed 3 bases from V and 5 bases from J, with 11 bases in between. Looked up from germline, CDR1 is SEHNR and CDR2 is FQNEAQ (reference sequence). The CDR3 is 14 amino acids. For the CDR3, the DNA is TGTGCCAGCAGCTTGGAGAATCGGAACAATGAGCAGTTCTTC. Its protein is CASSLENRNNEQFF.

This chain uses TRBV7-9 with TRBJ2-6; TRBD1 is a possible D gene (6 bases). V lost 3 bases and J lost 0, with 12 bases in between. This CDR3 contains 17 residues. In germline, CDR1 is SEHNR, CDR2 FQNEAQ (reference sequence). CDR3 sequence (DNA): TGTGCCAGCAGCTTGGGCAACAGGGACTCTGGGGCCAACGTCCTGACTTTC. This gives the protein CASSLGNRDSGANVLTF.

The chain couples TRBV5-4 to TRBJ2-3; the match to TRBD2 covers 15 bases. This CDR3 has 18 residues. The V gene's germline CDR1 is SGHNT and CDR2 YYREEE (reference sequence). The V segment lost 4 bases and the J segment 5 bases; nucleotides outside the gene matches: 11. CDR3 coding DNA: TGTGCCAGCAGCCCCCGGACTAGCGGGGGGGCCGCGGGAGATACGCAGTATTTT. Its protein product is CASSPRTSGGAAGDTQYF.

The V and J genes are TRBV4-2 and TRBJ2-3; D not resolved. Germline values: CDR1 LGHNA, CDR2 YNFKEQ. The CDR3 has 20 amino acids. The V and J ends lost 0 bases and 0 bases respectively, with 22 bases between them. CDR3 DNA sequence: TGTGCCAGCAGCCAAGATTGGGTTGCAGGAGCCCCTATTAGCACAGATACGCAGTATTTT. Its translation: CASSQDWVAGAPISTDTQYF.

The chain combines TRBV21-1 with TRBJ2-6; the table names TRBD2, a call not compared with the DNA. TRBV21-1 is noted as a pseudogene. The CDR3 extends over 18 amino acids. This CDR3 reads CASNAPFGMRSGANVLTF. The CDR3 DNA sequence: TGTGCCAGCAACGCTCCATTTGGTATGAGGTCTGGGGCCAACGTCCTGACTTTC.

This sequence joins TRBV12-3 or TRBV12-4 and TRBJ2-2; tentatively, D is TRBD2 (6 bases). V gave up 6 bases and J gave up 9 bases, with 8 bases separating them. The CDR3 contains 11 residues. CDR3 protein: CASSRTRELFF. CDR3 bases: TGTGCCAGCAGCCGGACTAGGGAGCTGTTTTTT.

CDR3 sequence reads: CASSQSLLRTEAFF. The CDR3 coding sequence is TGTGCCAGCAGCCAATCTCTTTTGCGGACTGAAGCTTTCTTT. V and J are TRBV3-1 (or the pseudogene TRBV3-2) and TRBJ1-1, with no clear D. The CDR3 length is 14 residues. The germline V gene has CDR1 LGHDT and CDR2 YNNKEL (reference sequence). Trimming shortened V by 2 bases and J by 5 bases, and 12 bases separated the two germline ends.

J is TRBJ1-1 and V is TRBV14; D is possibly TRBD1 (5 bases). Trimming stripped 5 bases from V and 0 bases from J, with 7 bases between. Germline CDR1 and CDR2: SGHDN and FVKESK. The CDR3 is 13 amino acids. The CDR3 coding sequence is TGTGCCAGCAGCTGGGACTTGAACACTGAAGCTTTCTTT. It is translated as CASSWDLNTEAFF.

V is TRBV10-1 and J is TRBJ1-1, with D unclear. Trimming stripped 4 bases from V and 2 bases from J, with 8 bases between. This CDR3 comprises 13 residues. The V gene's germline CDR1 is WNHNN and CDR2 SYGVQD (reference sequence). This chain's CDR3 is CASSAGKNTEAFF. CDR3 nucleotide sequence: TGCGCCAGCAGTGCGGGAAAAAACACTGAAGCTTTCTTT.

The chain joins TRBV7-9 to TRBJ1-1, with D perhaps matching TRBD1 (6 bases). Germline CDR1 and CDR2: SEHNR and FQNEAQ (reference sequence). The CDR3 is 15 residues long. V lost 5 bases and J 2 bases, leaving 15 bases between the germline ends. CDR3 loop: CASSLRTAQNTEAFF. CDR3 bases: TGTGCCAGCAGCCTAAGGACAGCCCAAAACACTGAAGCTTTCTTT. The whole variable domain, remainder taken from reference TRBV7-9 and TRBJ1-1, is DTGVSQNPRHKITKRGQNVTFRCDPISEHNRLYWYRQTLGQGPEFLTYFQNEAQLEKSRLLSDRFSAERPKGSFSTLEIQRTEQGDSAMYLCASSLRTAQNTEAFFGQGTRLTVV.

The chain combines TRBV7-3 with TRBJ2-5, with D perhaps being TRBD1 or TRBD2 (5 bases each). Per germline, CDR1 SGHTA and CDR2 FQGTGA. V was clipped by 5 bases and J by 1 base, with 8 bases between them. CDR3 length: 13 residues. The CDR3 loop reads CASSRDGQETQYF. Here the CDR3 DNA reads TGTGCCAGCAGCCGGGACGGCCAAGAGACCCAGTACTTC.

The chain carries TRBV10-1 and TRBJ2-7, with 8 bases lining up with TRBD1. J gave up 4 bases and V 2 bases, and 7 bases lay outside the gene matches. Germline CDR1 reads WNHNN; CDR2 reads SYGVQD (reference sequence). The CDR3 consists of 15 residues. CDR3 in DNA: TGCGCCAGCAGTGAGAAGGGACAGGTTCCATACGAGCAGTACTTC. Residues: CASSEKGQVPYEQYF.

CDR3 coding DNA: TGTGCCAGCAGTCCCAACCCGTGGCAGAACTATGGCTACACCTTC. Translated: CASSPNPWQNYGYTF. The chain recombines TRBV27 with TRBJ1-2, with D uncertain. The CDR3 is 15 amino acids. Trimming left V 5 bases short and J 2 bases short, with 15 bases between. The germline V gene encodes CDR1 MNHEY and CDR2 SMNVEV (reference sequence).

This chain connects TRBV29-1 to TRBJ1-2, with D perhaps matching TRBD1 (6 bases). The CDR3 contains 15 residues. Looked up from germline, CDR1 is SQVTM and CDR2 is ANQGSEA. The V end lost 0 bases, the J end lost 4 bases, and 15 bases lay between the germline ends. Written as DNA, the CDR3 is TGCAGCGTTGAAGACGACAGGCCCCTTGGCTATGGCTACACCTTC. This encodes CSVEDDRPLGYGYTF.

This chain links TRBV30 with TRBJ2-7; D is uncertain. CDR1 GTSNPN and CDR2 SVGIG come from the germline V gene (reference sequence). The CDR3 loop spans 11 amino acids. Trimming stripped 5 bases from V and 0 bases from J, with 5 bases between. The chain's CDR3 is CAWAVSYEQYF. The CDR3 coding sequence is TGTGCCTGGGCGGTCTCCTACGAGCAGTACTTC.

The J gene is TRBJ2-1, the V gene TRBV7-9, with 9 bases that match TRBD2. The V gene's germline CDR1 is SEHNR and CDR2 FQNEAQ (reference sequence). Trimming cost V 3 bases and J 10 bases; bases outside gene matches: 4. The CDR3 covers 13 residues. The CDR3 spells CASSLATSGEQFF. The DNA of the CDR3 is TGTGCCAGCAGCTTGGCGACTAGCGGAGAGCAGTTCTTC.

The DNA of the CDR3 is TGTGCCAGCAGCTGGGACAGGGGAAACATTCAGTACTTC. Translated, it gives CASSWDRGNIQYF. V gene TRBV5-6 combines with J gene TRBJ2-4; TRBD1 matches at 10 bases. This CDR3 has 13 amino acids. Losses at the gene ends were 3 bases for V and 6 bases for J; bases not matched to a gene: 0. Germline lookup yields CDR1 SGHDT and CDR2 YYEEEE.

The chain recombines TRBV29-1 with TRBJ2-3, with a weak D call TRBD2 (5 bases). CDR3 size: 11 residues. Per germline, CDR1 SQVTM and CDR2 ANQGSEA. V lost 7 bases, J lost 11 bases, and 16 bases lay in between. The CDR3 protein is CSAERARGQYF. Written as DNA, the CDR3 is TGCAGCGCCGAACGCGCCCGGGGGCAGTATTTT.

V is TRBV3-1 (or the pseudogene TRBV3-2) and J is TRBJ2-1; D is perhaps TRBD1 (6 bases). Per the germline V gene, CDR1 is LGHDT and CDR2 is YNNKEL (reference sequence). The germline V and J ends were trimmed by 7 bases and 2 bases, with 15 bases remaining between them. The CDR3 is 15 amino acids. CDR3 sequence: CASNLGGTTYNEQFF. In DNA, the CDR3 is TGTGCCAGCAACCTAGGGGGAACGACCTACAATGAGCAGTTCTTC.

The chain recombines TRBV3-1 (or the pseudogene TRBV3-2) with TRBJ2-1, with 10 bases that match TRBD2. In germline, CDR1 is LGHDT, CDR2 YNNKEL (reference sequence). V dropped 7 bases and J dropped 6; count of bases not matched to a gene: 9. The length of the CDR3 is 15 residues. CDR3 residues: CASTYRASGSNEQFF. CDR3 bases: TGTGCCAGCACCTATCGGGCTAGCGGGAGCAATGAGCAGTTCTTC.

This rearrangement joins TRBV12-3 or TRBV12-4 to TRBJ2-3; 8 positions match TRBD1. This CDR3 spans 13 amino acids. V shed 3 bases, J shed 10 bases, and the junction held 6 bases outside the gene matches. The CDR3 DNA is TGTGCCAGCAGTTTTATCGGACAGGGCCCGCAGTATTTT. Translating it yields CASSFIGQGPQYF.

The chain combines TRBV23-1 with TRBJ2-7, with D hard to call. TRBV23-1 counts as an open reading frame of uncertain function. The CDR3 is made up of 16 amino acids. V dropped 3 bases and J dropped 0 bases, with 15 bases sitting between them. The chain's CDR3 is CASSHPPIRSSYEQYF. The DNA for the CDR3 is TGCGCCAGCAGTCACCCCCCGATCAGGAGCTCCTACGAGCAGTACTTC.

The chain has TRBV20-1 and TRBJ1-5; weak D call: TRBD1 (5 bases). The CDR3 is 12 amino acids. Trimming left V 4 bases short and J 11 bases short, with 15 bases between. CDR1 is DFQATT and CDR2 is SNEGSKA in the germline V gene (reference sequence). CDR3 loop: CSATDQGGSQHF. The CDR3 DNA reads TGCAGTGCTACTGACCAGGGAGGGTCCCAGCATTTT.

V gene TRBV29-1 combines with J gene TRBJ1-1; no definite D call. V was pared by 6 bases and J by 1 base, with 12 bases between. This CDR3 contains 13 residues. CDR1 and CDR2 from the germline V gene are SQVTM and ANQGSEA. CDR3 amino acids: CSVLSPQNTEAFF. The CDR3 DNA reads TGCAGCGTCCTTTCACCTCAGAACACTGAAGCTTTCTTT.

The chain's CDR3 is CASSQDGGRDSDYTF. DNA of the CDR3: TGTGCCAGCAGCCAAGATGGCGGCAGGGACTCTGACTACACCTTC. The chain recombines TRBV3-1 (or the pseudogene TRBV3-2) with TRBJ1-2; maybe TRBD1 (5 bases). The CDR3 totals 15 residues. The V gene's germline CDR1 is LGHDT and CDR2 YNNKEL (reference sequence). The ends were cut back, 0 bases at V and 10 bases at J, with 18 bases in the middle.

The J gene is TRBJ2-7, the V gene TRBV19; 7 bases map to TRBD2. This CDR3 region has 15 residues. CDR1 and CDR2 from the germline V gene are LNHDA and SQIVND (reference sequence). Germline trimming cut 5 bases from V and 2 bases from J; bases unmatched to any gene: 9. The CDR3 nucleotides read TGTGCCAGTAGTTCTTTTCGGGAGGCAACCTACGAGCAGTACTTC. It encodes CASSSFREATYEQYF. The full variable domain, in which reference TRBV19 and TRBJ2-7 provide the parts outside the CDR3, is DGGITQSPKYLFRKEGQNVTLSCEQNLNHDAMYWYRQDPGQGLRLIYYSQIVNDFQKGDIAEGYSVSREKKESFPLTVTSAQKNPTAFYLCASSSFREATYEQYFGPGTRLTVT.

V and J are TRBV3-1 (or the pseudogene TRBV3-2) and TRBJ1-2; possible D gene TRBD1, 5 bases. V lost 4 bases and J lost 6, with 9 bases in between. CDR1 and CDR2 (germline): LGHDT, YNNKEL (reference sequence). The CDR3 is 12 residues long. CDR3 loop: CASSRGEHGYTF. In DNA, the CDR3 is TGTGCCAGCAGCCGAGGGGAACATGGCTACACCTTC.